This T cell receptor beta chain is drawn from a study of monozygotic twins with inflammatory bowel disease. No DNA is given; TCRdb re-called the 5' RACE reads and lists each CDR3 protein once. This sample carries under 150,000 distinct CDR3 sequences, with 2.4% going to the ten biggest clones. CDR1 is MDHEN and CDR2 is SYDVKM in the germline V gene. The CDR3 extends over 16 amino acids. Sequencing was performed on blood. J is TRBJ2-3 and V is TRBV28; absent DNA, TCRdb's TRBD2 call cannot be checked. The receptor was isolated from a human donor with ulcerative colitis or Crohn's disease, or a healthy co-twin of an affected twin (not recorded which). CDR3: CASSLSERGATDTQYF. Drawing the rest from reference TRBV28 and TRBJ2-3, the complete variable domain is DVKVTQSSRYLVKRTGEKVFLECVQDMDHENMFWYRQDPGLGLRLIYFSYDVKMKEKGDIPEGYSVSREKKERFSLILESASTNQTSMYLCASSLSERGATDTQYFGPGTRLTVL.